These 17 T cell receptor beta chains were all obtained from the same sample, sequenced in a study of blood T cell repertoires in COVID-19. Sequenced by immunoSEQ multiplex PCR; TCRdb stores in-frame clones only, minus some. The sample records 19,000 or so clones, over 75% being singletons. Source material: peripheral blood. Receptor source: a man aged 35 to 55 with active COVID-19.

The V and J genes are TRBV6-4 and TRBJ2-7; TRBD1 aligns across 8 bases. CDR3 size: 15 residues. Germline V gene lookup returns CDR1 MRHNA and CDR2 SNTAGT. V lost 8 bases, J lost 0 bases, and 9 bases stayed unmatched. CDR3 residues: CASPRDGQGSYEQYF. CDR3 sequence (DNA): TGTGCCAGCCCTAGAGATGGACAGGGCTCCTACGAGCAGTACTTC.

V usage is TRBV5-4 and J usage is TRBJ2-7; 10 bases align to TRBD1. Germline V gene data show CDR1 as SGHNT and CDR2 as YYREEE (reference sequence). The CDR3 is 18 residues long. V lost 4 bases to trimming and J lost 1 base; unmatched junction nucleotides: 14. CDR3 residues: CASSRNLRGGQGSYEQYF. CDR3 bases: TGTGCCAGCAGCCGCAACTTGAGGGGGGGACAGGGGTCCTACGAGCAGTACTTC.

The CDR3 spells CASSLRAGTGGNTIYF. Written as DNA, the CDR3 is TGTGCCAGCAGCTTGAGGGCGGGGACAGGTGGAAACACCATATATTTT. V and J are TRBV7-6 and TRBJ1-3; 8 bases map to TRBD1. V shed 3 bases, J shed 3 bases, and the junction held 7 bases outside the gene matches. Germline assignment: CDR1 SGHVS and CDR2 FNYEAQ. The CDR3 runs 16 residues.

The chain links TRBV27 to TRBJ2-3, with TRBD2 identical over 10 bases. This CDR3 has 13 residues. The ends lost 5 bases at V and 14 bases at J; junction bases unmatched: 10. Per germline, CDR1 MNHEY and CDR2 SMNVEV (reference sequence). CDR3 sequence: CASSPAGGFDVYF. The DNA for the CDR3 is TGTGCCAGCAGTCCAGCGGGAGGGTTCGATGTGTATTTT.

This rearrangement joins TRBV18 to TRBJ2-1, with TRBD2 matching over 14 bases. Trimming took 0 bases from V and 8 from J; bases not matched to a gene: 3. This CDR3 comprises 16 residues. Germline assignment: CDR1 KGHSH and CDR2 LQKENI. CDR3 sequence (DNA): TGTGCCAGCTCACCACCGGGACTAGCGGGAGTCTATGAGCAGTTCTTC. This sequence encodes CASSPPGLAGVYEQFF.

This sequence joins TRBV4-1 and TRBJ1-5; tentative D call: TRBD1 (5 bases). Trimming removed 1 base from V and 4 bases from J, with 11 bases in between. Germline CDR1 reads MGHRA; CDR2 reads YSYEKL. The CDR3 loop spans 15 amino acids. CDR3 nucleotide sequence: TGCGCCAGCAGCCAAGTCCAGGGCCCGAATCAGCCCCAGCATTTT. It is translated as CASSQVQGPNQPQHF.

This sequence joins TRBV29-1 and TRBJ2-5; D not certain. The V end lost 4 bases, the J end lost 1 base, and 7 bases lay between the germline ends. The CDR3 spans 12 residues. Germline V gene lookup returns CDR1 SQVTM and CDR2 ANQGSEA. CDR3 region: CSVAAVQETQYF. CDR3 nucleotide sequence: TGCAGCGTTGCGGCGGTCCAAGAGACCCAGTACTTC.

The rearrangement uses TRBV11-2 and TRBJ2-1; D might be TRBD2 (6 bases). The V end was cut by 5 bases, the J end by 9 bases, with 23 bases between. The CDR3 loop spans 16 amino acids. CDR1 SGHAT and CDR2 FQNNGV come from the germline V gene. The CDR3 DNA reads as TGTGCCAGCAGCGCCGCGGCGGGATCCAATAGGGGTGAGCAGTTCTTC. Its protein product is CASSAAAGSNRGEQFF.

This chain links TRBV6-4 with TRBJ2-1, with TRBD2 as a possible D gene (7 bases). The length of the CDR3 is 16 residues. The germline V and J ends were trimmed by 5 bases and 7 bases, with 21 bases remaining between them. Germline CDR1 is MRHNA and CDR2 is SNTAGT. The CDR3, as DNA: TGTGCCAGCAGTCCTGAGCGGGGAGGGGGACTTAATGAGCAGTTCTTC. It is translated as CASSPERGGGLNEQFF.

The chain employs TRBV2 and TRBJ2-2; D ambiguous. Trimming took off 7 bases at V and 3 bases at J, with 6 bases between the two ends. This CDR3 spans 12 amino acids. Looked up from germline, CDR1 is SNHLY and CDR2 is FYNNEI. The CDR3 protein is CASTYHTGELFF. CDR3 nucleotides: TGTGCCAGCACCTACCACACCGGGGAGCTGTTTTTT.

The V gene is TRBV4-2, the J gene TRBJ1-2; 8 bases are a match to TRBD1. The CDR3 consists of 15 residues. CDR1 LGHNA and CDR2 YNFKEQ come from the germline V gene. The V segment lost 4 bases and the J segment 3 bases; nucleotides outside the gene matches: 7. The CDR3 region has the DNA TGTGCCAGCAGCCCGCATGACAGGGGAGACTATGGCTACACCTTC. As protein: CASSPHDRGDYGYTF.

CDR3 in amino acids: CATQDQGDYEQYF. The CDR3 DNA is TGTGCCACCCAGGATCAGGGGGACTACGAGCAGTACTTC. The V gene is TRBV10-3, the J gene TRBJ2-7; 7 bases fit TRBD1. Germline V gene data show CDR1 as ENHRY and CDR2 as SYGVKD. V lost 10 bases and J lost 3; bases outside the gene matches: 9. The CDR3 is made up of 13 amino acids.

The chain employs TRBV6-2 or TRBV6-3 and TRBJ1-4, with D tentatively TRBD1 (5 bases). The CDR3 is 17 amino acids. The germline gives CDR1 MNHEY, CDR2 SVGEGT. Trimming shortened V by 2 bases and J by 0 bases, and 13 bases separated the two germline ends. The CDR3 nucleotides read TGTGCCAGCAGTTACGAAGGGACTCGAGCAACTAATGAAAAACTGTTTTTT. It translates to CASSYEGTRATNEKLFF.

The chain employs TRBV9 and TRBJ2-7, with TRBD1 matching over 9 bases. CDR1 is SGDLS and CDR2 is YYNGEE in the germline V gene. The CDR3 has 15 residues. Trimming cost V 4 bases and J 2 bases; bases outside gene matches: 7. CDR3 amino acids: CASSPDRDRAYEQYF. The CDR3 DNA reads TGTGCCAGCAGCCCAGACCGGGACAGGGCCTACGAGCAGTACTTC.

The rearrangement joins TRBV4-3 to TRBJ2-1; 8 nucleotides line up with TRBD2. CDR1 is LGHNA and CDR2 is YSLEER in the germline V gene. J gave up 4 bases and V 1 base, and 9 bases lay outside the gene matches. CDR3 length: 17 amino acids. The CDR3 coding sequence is TGCGCCAGCAGCCAAGCCCTTCTAGCGGGTGGGTACAATGAGCAGTTCTTC. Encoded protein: CASSQALLAGGYNEQFF.

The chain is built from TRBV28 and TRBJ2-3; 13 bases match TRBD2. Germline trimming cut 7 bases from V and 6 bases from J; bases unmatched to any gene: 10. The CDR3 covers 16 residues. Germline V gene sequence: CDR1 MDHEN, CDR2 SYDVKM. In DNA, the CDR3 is TGTGCCAGCACCGTCCGACTAGCGGGAGGAGGGGATACGCAGTATTTT. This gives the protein CASTVRLAGGGDTQYF. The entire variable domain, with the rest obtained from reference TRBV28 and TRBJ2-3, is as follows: DVKVTQSSRYLVKRTGEKVFLECVQDMDHENMFWYRQDPGLGLRLIYFSYDVKMKEKGDIPEGYSVSREKKERFSLILESASTNQTSMYLCASTVRLAGGGDTQYFGPGTRLTVL.

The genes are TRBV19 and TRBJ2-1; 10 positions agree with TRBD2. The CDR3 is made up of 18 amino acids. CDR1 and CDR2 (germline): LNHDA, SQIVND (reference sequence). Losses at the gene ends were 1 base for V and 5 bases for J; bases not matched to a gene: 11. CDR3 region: CASSIVGSGGARDNEQFF. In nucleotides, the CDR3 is TGTGCCAGTAGTATAGTGGGAAGCGGGGGGGCTCGGGACAATGAGCAGTTCTTC.